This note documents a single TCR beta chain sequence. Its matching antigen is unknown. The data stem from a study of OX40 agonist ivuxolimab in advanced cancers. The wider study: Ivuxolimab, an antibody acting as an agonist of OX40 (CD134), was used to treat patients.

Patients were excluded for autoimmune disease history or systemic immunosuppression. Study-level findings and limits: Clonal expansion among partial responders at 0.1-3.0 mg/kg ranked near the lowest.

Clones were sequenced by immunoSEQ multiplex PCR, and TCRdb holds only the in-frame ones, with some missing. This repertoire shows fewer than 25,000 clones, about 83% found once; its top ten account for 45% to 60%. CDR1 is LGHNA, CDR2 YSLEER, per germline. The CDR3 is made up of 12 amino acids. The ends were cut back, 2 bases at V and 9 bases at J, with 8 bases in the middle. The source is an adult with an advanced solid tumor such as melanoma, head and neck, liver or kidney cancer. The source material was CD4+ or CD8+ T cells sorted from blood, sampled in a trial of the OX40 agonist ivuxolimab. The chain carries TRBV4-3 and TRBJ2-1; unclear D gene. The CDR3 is CASSQRYSEQFF. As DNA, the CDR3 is TGCGCCAGCAGCCAACGCTATTCTGAGCAGTTCTTC.